The present T cell receptor (beta chain) was sequenced within a study of T cell changes during pregnancy in multiple sclerosis (dated by TCRdb to between 2018 and 2021). In terms of the full investigation: In women with multiple sclerosis, the researchers looked at how the T cell repertoire shifted as pregnancy progressed.

As to this clone: Its antigen specificity is not known. Base qualities are not at hand, and no much larger clone is one base apart.

The library relied on the immunoSEQ multiplex PCR assay. Entries here come from immuneACCESS through TCRdb and include only in-frame sequences with V and J called. Some clones fail to appear in such tables; in the studies checked, an unresolved V gene covers under half of the shortfall, and the cause of the remainder is unknown. Present in this sample are 40,000 to 50,000 clones, 80% to 95% of which were seen just once. Jointly, the top ten make up almost 2% of the sample. From the cysteine up to the phenylalanine, the CDR3 has a length of 16 residues. Only the CDR3 DNA stays, 48 bases, in frame from base 1. Per the germline V gene (reference sequence), LNHNV is the CDR1 and YYDKDF is the CDR2. Here V drops 1 base and J drops 9 bases, and the junction holds 10 bases not matched to any gene.

This receptor was obtained from a female donor in good health, enrolled as a control in a pregnancy study. The sequences come from CD4+ T cells from peripheral blood mononuclear cells, collected after pregnancy. Recombination joined TRBV15 with TRBJ2-1, with 9 junctional bases fitting TRBD2. The nucleotide sequence reads as follows: TGTGCCACCAGCAGAGGGGCTAGCGGCGGGGGGGGTGAGCAGTTCTTC. Protein translation: CATSRGASGGGGEQFF.